This T cell receptor (beta chain) was identified during a study of blood T cell repertoires in COVID-19. Study as a whole: The United States, Italy and Spain were the sources of the acute and convalescent COVID-19 samples. Sample material is recorded as cDNA or gDNA derived from T cells, B-cell-depleted T cells, or PBMCs.

This clone was detected only a few times. The CDR3 runs to 12 residues. V lost 9 bases to trimming and J lost 8 bases, with 16 bases between them. Original data processing: Estimation of nucleated cell counts relied on the amplification of reference gene primers. The repertoire was sequenced with immunoSEQ multiplex PCR; TCRdb's copy has only in-frame clones and lacks some. V and J calls plus clone size are reproduced from that table; the DNA served to infer D and trimming. Of some 200,000 clones listed, roughly 80% are singletons. The source is a man aged 25-45 years with active or convalescent COVID-19. Sequenced material: peripheral blood. The V call is TRBV12-3 or TRBV12-4, the J call TRBJ1-2; a possible D gene is TRBD1 (6 bases). The CDR3, as DNA: TGTGCCAGTTGTGAGGGGGTTCGCGGCTACACCTTC. Residues: CASCEGVRGYTF.